This T cell receptor beta chain originates from a study of somatic mutations in cytotoxic T cells in rheumatoid arthritis. Study-wide findings and caveats: TRBV07 showed slight underrepresentation in rheumatoid arthritis patients, unadjusted for multiple comparisons.

Concerning this clone itself: Its specificity is not known.

The V gene lost 2 bases and the J gene lost 0 bases, with 7 bases spanning the gap. CDR1 and CDR2 from the germline V gene are MGHRA and YSYEKL. The CDR3 totals 15 residues. Assay used: immunoSEQ multiplex PCR; TCRdb lists only in-frame clones, some missing. Among about 30,000 clones listed, around 86% were seen once. The sample taken for sequencing was CD8+ T cells sorted from blood. The chain carries TRBV4-1 and TRBJ2-2; no clear D gene. The clonotype comes from an adult with rheumatoid arthritis. The CDR3 DNA sequence: TGCGCCAGCAGCCAATTGAGCTCGAACACCGGGGAGCTGTTTTTT. Its protein product is CASSQLSSNTGELFF.